This TCR beta chain is from a study of blood T cell repertoires in COVID-19. Study-level background: The United States, Italy and Spain provided the acute and convalescent COVID-19 samples. The cDNA or gDNA used as material had been derived from T cells, B-cell-depleted T cells, or PBMCs.

This CDR3 is built from 15 residues. Germline V lookup: CDR1 SGDLS, CDR2 YYNGEE. The trim removed 3 bases at V and 4 bases at J, leaving 4 bases unmatched. This clone has just one count. Profiling relied on immunoSEQ multiplex PCR, and the TCRdb table lists in-frame clones only, not all of them. The table shows 100,000 to 150,000 clones, with around four fifths occurring only once. The sample was peripheral blood. The gene calls are TRBV9 and TRBJ1-2; 12 bases match TRBD1. The TCR was taken from a man aged 55 to 70 with acute or convalescent COVID-19. This chain's CDR3 is CASSEGTGGGYGYTF. For the CDR3, the DNA is TGTGCCAGCAGCGAGGGGACAGGGGGCGGCTATGGCTACACCTTC.